This is a list of T cell receptor beta chains from one sample in a study of blood T cell repertoires in COVID-19. The protocol was immunoSEQ multiplex PCR, while the TCRdb copy is restricted to in-frame clones and leaves out a portion. The data contain some 400,000 clones, 90% of them singletons. The sample taken for sequencing was peripheral blood. The receptor set was obtained from a man aged 18 to 35 with active or convalescent COVID-19. CDR3s include the opening cysteine and the closing phenylalanine or tryptophan. A D gene is named only where the DNA matches it firmly. Rows give clone size only sometimes, using once, few, many, or a class for an expanded clone.

TRBV19	NA	TRBJ2-5	NA	TGTGCCAGTAGTTCGCGATTTAATCGGGAGACCCAGTACTTC	CASSSRFNRETQYF
TRBV7-2	NA	TRBJ2-6	NA	TGTGCCAGCAGCTTAGGGCCTGCTCCTGGGGCCAACGTGCTGACTTTC	CASSLGPAPGANVLTF
TRBV7-2	few	TRBJ1-1	TRBD1	TGTGCCAGCAGCCAACAGGGGGGAGCTTTCTTT	CASSQQGGAFF
TRBV9	NA	TRBJ1-2	TRBD1	TGTGCCAGCAGGTACCCGGGACAGGGCAGCTACACCTTC	CASRYPGQGSYTF
TRBV2	once	TRBJ2-7	TRBD2	TGTGCCAGCAGTGATTTGCGTCGAGCGGGAGCTCCGTACTTC	CASSDLRRAGAPYF
TRBV28	NA	TRBJ2-2	NA	TGTGCCAGCACCTCCTGGGGCATCGCGAACACCGGGGAGCTGTTTTTT	CASTSWGIANTGELFF
TRBV6-5	NA	TRBJ1-2	TRBD1	TGTGCCAGCAGACTCGGACAGGTCGAGGGTGGCTACACCTTC	CASRLGQVEGGYTF
TRBV6-2/TRBV6-3	NA	TRBJ2-1	TRBD2	TGTGCCAGCAGTTTGGGACTAGCGGGGAGGAGCTCCTACAATGAGCAGTTCTTC	CASSLGLAGRSSYNEQFF
TRBV5-1	NA	TRBJ1-2	TRBD1	TGCGCCAGCAGCGGGGGGACAGGGTCCTACTATGGCTACACCTTC	CASSGGTGSYYGYTF
TRBV6-4	once	TRBJ1-1	NA	TGTGCCAGCAGTGGACAGAAGGGCACTGAAGCTTTCTTT	CASSGQKGTEAFF
TRBV6-5	NA	TRBJ2-7	NA	TGTGCCAGCAGAAGAGACAGCGGGCAGCAGTACTTC	CASRRDSGQQYF
TRBV19	NA	TRBJ1-2	TRBD1	TGTGCCAGTATTGGGACAGGGCTCAACTATGGCTACACCTTC	CASIGTGLNYGYTF
TRBV7-9	NA	TRBJ1-5	NA	TGTGCCAGCAGCTTAGCGGCAGGGGACAATCAGCCCCAGCATTTT	CASSLAAGDNQPQHF
TRBV7-2	once	TRBJ1-5	NA	TGTGCCAGCAGCGACGCCCCGTTAGCTAGCCCCCAGCATTTT	CASSDAPLASPQHF
TRBV18	NA	TRBJ2-3	NA	TGTGCCAGCTCAACGGTAGATACGCAGTATTTT	CASSTVDTQYF
TRBV7-2	NA	TRBJ1-2	TRBD1	TGTGCCAGCATCGCGGACAGGGGGTTTGGCTACACCTTC	CASIADRGFGYTF
TRBV4-3	NA	TRBJ1-1	NA	TGCGCCAGCAGCCACAGCCTCGGGGTCGCTGAAGCTTTCTTT	CASSHSLGVAEAFF
TRBV27	NA	TRBJ1-5	TRBD1	TGTGCCAGCAGGGAGGGACAGGGTGCTCTCGCTGGCAATCAGCCCCAGCATTTT	CASREGQGALAGNQPQHF
TRBV5-6	NA	TRBJ2-1	TRBD1	TGTGCCAGCAGCTTTGGACAGGGGAACTACAATGAGCAGTTCTTC	CASSFGQGNYNEQFF
TRBV30	few	TRBJ1-1	NA	TGTGCCTGGACCTCGGGGGGGAACACTGAAGCTTTCTTT	CAWTSGGNTEAFF
TRBV5-1	NA	TRBJ2-5	TRBD1	TGCGCCAGCAGCTTGGGGACAGGGGGTCAAGAGACCCAGTACTTC	CASSLGTGGQETQYF
TRBV7-9	NA	TRBJ2-3	NA	TGTGCCAGCATCTATAGCGGACTCACAGATACGCAGTATTTT	CASIYSGLTDTQYF
TRBV9	NA	TRBJ1-3	NA	TGTGCCAGCAGCGCCCGCGGCTCTGGAAACACCATATATTTT	CASSARGSGNTIYF
TRBV7-9	NA	TRBJ1-4	TRBD1	TGTGCCAGCAGCCCGGGCAGGGGGCCTGAAAAACTGTTTTTT	CASSPGRGPEKLFF
TRBV7-9	once	TRBJ2-5	TRBD2	TGTGCCAGCAGCCCCCCCCAGCGGGATAAAGAGACCCAGTACTTC	CASSPPQRDKETQYF
TRBV27	NA	TRBJ1-5	TRBD1	TGTGCCAGCGGTGAAGACAGGGTTAGCAATCAGCCCCAGCATTTT	CASGEDRVSNQPQHF
TRBV18	once	TRBJ1-4	TRBD1	TGTGCCAGCTCACCACCGGGACAGGGGAATGAAAAACTGTTTTTT	CASSPPGQGNEKLFF
TRBV6-2/TRBV6-3	NA	TRBJ1-5	NA	TGTGCCAGCAGTTACCGACAGGCATATAGCAATCAGCCCCAGCATTTT	CASSYRQAYSNQPQHF
TRBV7-3	once	TRBJ2-2	NA	TGTGCCAGCAGCTTAATGGCAGGGCCGAACACCGGGGAGCTGTTTTTT	CASSLMAGPNTGELFF
TRBV18	NA	TRBJ1-4	TRBD1	TGTGCCAGCTCACAGTTGGGACAGGGGATGAGGCCCGGTGAAAAACTGTTTTTT	CASSQLGQGMRPGEKLFF
TRBV6-2/TRBV6-3	NA	TRBJ1-2	TRBD1	TGTGCCAGCAGTTACCCTTCGGACAGGGACGGCTATGGCTACACCTTC	CASSYPSDRDGYGYTF
TRBV6-4	NA	TRBJ1-2	TRBD1	TGTGCCAGCAGTGTCGAAGCGGGGGGGACAGCTAACTATGGCTACACCTTC	CASSVEAGGTANYGYTF
TRBV28	NA	TRBJ2-1	TRBD2	TGTGCCAGCAGTAGTGTGGCTAGCGGGATGTTTAATGAGCAGTTCTTC	CASSSVASGMFNEQFF
TRBV18	NA	TRBJ1-1	NA	TGTGCCAGCTCACCCCAGGGTGACACTGAAGCTTTCTTT	CASSPQGDTEAFF
TRBV28	once	TRBJ1-5	NA	TGTGCCAGCAGGGAGGTGGCGGATCAGCCCCAGCATTTT	CASREVADQPQHF
TRBV7-2	NA	TRBJ1-6	NA	TGTGCCAGCAGCCTAGGAGCAAATTCACCCCTCCACTTT	CASSLGANSPLHF
TRBV9	NA	TRBJ1-1	NA	TGTGCCAGCAGCGGCCGAGACTTGTTCACCGAAGCTTTCTTT	CASSGRDLFTEAFF
TRBV19	NA	TRBJ2-7	TRBD1	TGTGCCAGTAAGGGACAGGGGTTGTACGAGCAGTACTTC	CASKGQGLYEQYF
TRBV5-4	NA	TRBJ2-5	NA	TGTGCCAGCAGCCAGACGATTTTCGCCCCGGGGGAGACCCAGTACTTC	CASSQTIFAPGETQYF
TRBV7-9	NA	TRBJ2-5	TRBD2	TGTGCCAGCAGCTTATTCGGGGGGGTTCAAGAGACCCAGTACTTC	CASSLFGGVQETQYF
TRBV7-3	NA	TRBJ2-2	NA	TGTGCCAGCAGCTCCGGACTTGTTCCCGGGGAGCTGTTTTTT	CASSSGLVPGELFF
TRBV19	NA	TRBJ2-1	NA	TGTGCCAGTAGTATTCACCTGGCGGCAGGGGTTCTTTACAATGAGCAGTTCTTC	CASSIHLAAGVLYNEQFF
TRBV27	NA	TRBJ1-1	TRBD1	TGTGCCAGCAGTTTATCGCGGACAGGGCTCTGGGGGGCTTTCTTT	CASSLSRTGLWGAFF
TRBV9	NA	TRBJ2-1	TRBD1	TGTGCCAGCAGCGCACGACAACCGGGACAGGCGTACAATGAGCAGTTCTTC	CASSARQPGQAYNEQFF
TRBV6-5	NA	TRBJ1-1	NA	TGTGCCAGCAGTTACGGGGCCGCGAACACTGAAGCTTTCTTT	CASSYGAANTEAFF